These 22 T cell receptor beta chains share one sample of origin, sequenced in a study of molecular identifiers for immune sequencing clone quantification. TCRdb itself ran the PCR reads through MiXCR, one entry per CDR3 protein. The sample holds about 39,000 distinct CDR3 sequences, about 18% seen once. Sequenced input: naive CD8+ T cells from blood, with Jurkat cell RNA spiked in. The subset denotes: FACS-sorted CD8+CD4-CCR7+CD45RA+ naive T cells. These receptors all come from a human donor in good health. Some libraries in this study had Jurkat cell RNA spiked in.

This clonotype was observed a few times. The V and J genes are TRBV13 and TRBJ2-1; D remains unclear. Per the germline V gene, CDR1 is PRHDT and CDR2 is FYEKMQ (reference sequence). Trimming took off 0 bases at V and 8 bases at J, with 8 bases between the two ends. This CDR3 has 13 residues. For the CDR3, the DNA is TGTGCCAGCAGCTTAGGCCGAGGTTATGAGCAGTTCTTC. Encoded protein: CASSLGRGYEQFF.

The genes are TRBV28 and TRBJ1-2; D is unresolved. Germline-derived CDR1 and CDR2 are MDHEN and SYDVKM. CDR3 length: 11 amino acids. The V end was cut by 8 bases, the J end by 8 bases, with 12 bases between. The CDR3 sequence: CASEDDWGYTF. The DNA of the CDR3 is TGTGCCAGCGAGGATGACTGGGGCTACACCTTC.

With respect to this clonotype: Compared with germline, one end of the junction differs, possibly owing to a read error. The chain uses TRBV29-1 and TRBJ2-6; no clear D. In germline, CDR1 is SQVTM, CDR2 ANQGSEA. The CDR3 length is 18 residues. CDR3 nucleotide sequence: TGCAGCGCTGAATGGGTCAGAAAAACCTTCTCTGGGGCCAACGTCCTGACTTTC. Translating it yields CSAEWVRKTFSGANVLTF.

This clonotype was seen repeatedly, ten times or more. CDR3 coding DNA: TGCAGCGTTGGGGGGGTAGCGGGAGAAAATGAGCAGTTCTTC. The encoded protein is CSVGGVAGENEQFF. This sequence joins TRBV29-1 and TRBJ2-1; TRBD2 agrees at 9 bases. The germline V gene has CDR1 SQVTM and CDR2 ANQGSEA. V was pared by 4 bases and J by 7 bases, with 8 bases of the junction left unmatched. The CDR3 runs 14 residues.

This clonotype was observed at least ten times. The chain employs TRBV7-2 and TRBJ2-7; perhaps D is TRBD1 or TRBD2 (5 bases each). In germline, CDR1 is SGHTA, CDR2 FQGNSA. Between the trimmed V and J ends, which lost 3 bases and 1 base, there was a span of 7 bases. The CDR3 runs 13 residues. DNA of the CDR3: TGTGCCAGCAGCTTGGGGGTTTCCTACGAGCAGTACTTC. It codes for CASSLGVSYEQYF.

This clonotype was recorded many times. This sequence joins TRBV4-3 and TRBJ1-6, with 7 bases fitting TRBD1. Germline values: CDR1 LGHNA, CDR2 YSLEER. The trim removed 3 bases at V and 7 bases at J, leaving 15 bases unmatched. The CDR3 has 18 amino acids. CDR3 sequence reads: CASSHDLGQTKVNSPLHF. The CDR3 DNA is TGCGCCAGCAGCCATGACCTGGGACAGACCAAAGTCAATTCACCCCTCCACTTT.

This clonotype was seen at least ten times. V and J are TRBV4-1 and TRBJ2-5; D might be TRBD1 (5 bases). The germline V gene encodes CDR1 MGHRA and CDR2 YSYEKL. V shed 0 bases and J shed 5 bases, with 7 bases lying between them. The CDR3 contains 13 residues. DNA of the CDR3: TGCGCCAGCAGCCAAGATGGGGCGGAGACCCAGTACTTC. Translated, it gives CASSQDGAETQYF.

This clonotype was counted at least ten times. The chain has TRBV27 and TRBJ2-7; the D is unclear. Germline V gene data show CDR1 as MNHEY and CDR2 as SMNVEV (reference sequence). Trimming took 4 bases from V and 0 from J, leaving 10 bases between them. This CDR3 has 14 residues. The CDR3 DNA reads TGTGCCAGCAGTTGGGCCCTGAGCTCCTACGAGCAGTACTTC. Amino acids: CASSWALSSYEQYF.

The table lists this clonotype with many counts. The rearrangement links TRBV5-1 to TRBJ2-5, with 10 bases that match TRBD2. With V trimmed by 3 bases and J by 7 bases, 30 bases remained unmatched. CDR3 length: 22 residues. Germline V gene lookup returns CDR1 SGHRS and CDR2 YFSETQ. The DNA for the CDR3 is TGCGCCAGCAGCTCGCACCCAAGAGCCGGGGCTAGCGGGAGCCCTGGCCGAAGGACCCAGTACTTC. This translates into CASSSHPRAGASGSPGRRTQYF.

This clonotype has at least ten counts. V and J are TRBV7-2 and TRBJ1-2; the match to TRBD1 covers 7 bases. Germline CDR1 SGHTA, CDR2 FQGNSA. The CDR3 runs 14 residues. With 7 bases clipped from V and 3 bases from J, the junction kept 8 bases outside the gene matches. In DNA form, the CDR3 reads TGTGCCAGCACCAATCCGGGACAGTACTATGGCTACACCTTC. It specifies CASTNPGQYYGYTF.

This clonotype was detected many times. The chain is built from TRBV5-1 and TRBJ2-7; D is possibly TRBD2 (6 bases). Germline V gene lookup returns CDR1 SGHRS and CDR2 YFSETQ. Trimming stripped 1 base from V and 7 bases from J, with 15 bases between. The CDR3 is 14 amino acids. CDR3 protein: CASSLLRGSGEQYF. CDR3 coding DNA: TGCGCCAGCAGCTTGCTCCGGGGGAGTGGGGAGCAGTACTTC.

In its sample, this clonotype was seen many times. The chain couples TRBV24-1 to TRBJ2-1; a possible D gene is TRBD2 (5 bases). CDR1 and CDR2 from the germline V gene are KGHDR and SFDVKD. The CDR3 totals 17 residues. The V end lost 0 bases, the J end lost 0 bases, and 11 bases lay between the germline ends. Here the CDR3 DNA reads TGTGCCACCAGTGATTTGGGCGCGGGTAGCTCCTACAATGAGCAGTTCTTC. Amino acids: CATSDLGAGSSYNEQFF.

This clonotype was counted ten times or more. The chain couples TRBV9 to TRBJ2-2; D unclear. Germline CDR1 is SGDLS and CDR2 is YYNGEE. The CDR3 has 15 residues. V was trimmed by 0 bases and J by 5 bases, leaving 11 bases between them. CDR3 DNA sequence: TGTGCCAGCAGCGTAGTGGGGTTCGGGACCGGGGAGCTGTTTTTT. This translates into CASSVVGFGTGELFF.

This chain uses TRBV5-4 with TRBJ2-3; no reliable D call. Germline CDR1 is SGHNT and CDR2 is YYREEE (reference sequence). The ends were cut back, 0 bases at V and 2 bases at J, with 10 bases in the middle. There are 15 residues in the CDR3. The DNA of the CDR3 is TGTGCCAGCAGCTTGGCTCCCGGTACCACAGATACGCAGTATTTT. This gives the protein CASSLAPGTTDTQYF.

Here the CDR3 DNA reads TGTGCCAGCAGCGGCACTAGCGGGAGGCCCTACGAGCAGTACTTC. Translation gives CASSGTSGRPYEQYF. J is TRBJ2-7 and V is TRBV14; 12 bases map to TRBD2. The CDR3 spans 15 residues. Germline assignment: CDR1 SGHDN and CDR2 FVKESK. The ends lost 5 bases at V and 2 bases at J; junction bases unmatched: 4.

This clonotype appeared many times. The V and J genes are TRBV20-1 and TRBJ2-1; possibly TRBD1 for D (5 bases). With 4 bases removed from V and 9 bases from J, the gap between germline ends came to 25 bases. Germline values: CDR1 DFQATT, CDR2 SNEGSKA (reference sequence). The CDR3 is made up of 16 amino acids. This chain's CDR3 is CSATAGGRAFGGEQFF. In nucleotides, the CDR3 is TGCAGTGCTACCGCCGGCGGCAGGGCGTTCGGCGGTGAGCAGTTCTTC.

At least ten counts were recorded for this clonotype. The chain employs TRBV28 and TRBJ2-7, with 14 bases lining up with TRBD2. Per the germline V gene, CDR1 is MDHEN and CDR2 is SYDVKM. The J segment lost 3 bases and the V segment lost 4 bases, leaving 5 bases of the junction unmatched. This CDR3 is 16 amino acids long. CDR3 protein: CASSWGLAGEGYEQYF. CDR3 sequence (DNA): TGTGCCAGCAGTTGGGGACTAGCGGGAGAAGGCTACGAGCAGTACTTC.

This clonotype was found a few times. This chain connects TRBV29-1 to TRBJ2-7; 9 bases match TRBD2. The CDR3 covers 15 residues. Germline V lookup: CDR1 SQVTM, CDR2 ANQGSEA. V lost 4 bases to trimming and J lost 6 bases; unmatched junction nucleotides: 13. Here the CDR3 DNA reads TGCAGCGTTGCCTCATCTCTAGCGGGACTTAGCGAGCAGTACTTC. Translating gives CSVASSLAGLSEQYF.

Comment on this clonotype: This may be a read error, as it is one base from a much larger clone. The J gene is TRBJ1-3, the V gene TRBV7-8; no definite D call. CDR1 and CDR2 (germline): SGHVS, FQNEAQ. The CDR3 totals 13 residues. V lost 7 bases and J lost 0, with 7 bases in between. CDR3 residues: CASKGRSGNTIYF. CDR3 coding DNA: TGTGCCAGCAAAGGACGCTCTGGAAACACCATATATTTT.

The table lists this clonotype with many counts. The chain carries TRBV7-9 and TRBJ2-7; TRBD1 matches at 10 bases. Germline CDR1 reads SEHNR; CDR2 reads FQNEAQ (reference sequence). The ends lost 5 bases at V and 9 bases at J; junction bases unmatched: 13. The CDR3 runs 15 residues. In DNA, the CDR3 is TGTGCCAGCAGCGCTCCGGGACAGGGGTGGAATTCGCAGTACTTC. Amino acids: CASSAPGQGWNSQYF.

This clonotype occurred many times. This sequence joins TRBV15 and TRBJ1-1, with TRBD1 matching 8 bases. CDR1 is LNHNV and CDR2 is YYDKDF in the germline V gene (reference sequence). The CDR3 sequence is 14 residues long. Unmatched junction bases numbered 7, after V lost 3 bases and J lost 7 bases. The CDR3 coding sequence is TGTGCCACCAGCAGCTCAGGGGGCTGGGATGAAGCTTTCTTT. Amino acids: CATSSSGGWDEAFF.

By share of the sample, this clonotype is medium-sized (0.01 to 0.1%). The J gene is TRBJ1-2, the V gene TRBV28; D not certain. The V gene's germline CDR1 is MDHEN and CDR2 SYDVKM. The CDR3 length is 11 residues. This chain's CDR3 is CASGANYGYTF. The CDR3 bases are TGTGCAAGCGGGGCTAACTATGGCTACACCTTC.